The 30 T cell receptor beta chains below all came from one sample that was sequenced in a study of blood T cell repertoires in COVID-19. Generated by immunoSEQ multiplex PCR, the TCRdb table keeps only in-frame clones and is missing some. The sample yields over 150,000 clones, approximately 88% seen once. The sequenced sample was peripheral blood. The receptors were gathered from a woman aged 40 to 50 with COVID-19, enrolled during active disease.

The CDR3 DNA sequence: TGCGCCAGCAGCGACAGGGATGGACAGCCCCAGCATTTT. It is translated as CASSDRDGQPQHF. The chain combines TRBV5-1 with TRBJ1-5, with 7 bases that match TRBD1. With 4 bases clipped from V and 7 bases from J, the junction kept 5 bases outside the gene matches. Looked up from germline, CDR1 is SGHRS and CDR2 is YFSETQ. The CDR3 runs 13 residues.

This clone has only a few counts. This rearrangement joins TRBV19 to TRBJ1-6, with D possibly being TRBD1 (5 bases). This CDR3 region has 16 residues. V lost 7 bases, J lost 6 bases, and 19 bases lay in between. The germline V gene has CDR1 LNHDA and CDR2 SQIVND (reference sequence). CDR3 sequence reads: CASKGKISSVNSPLHF. The CDR3 DNA reads TGTGCCAGTAAGGGGAAGATTAGCTCGGTTAATTCACCCCTCCACTTT. The complete variable domain, with remaining parts taken from reference TRBV19 and TRBJ1-6, reads DGGITQSPKYLFRKEGQNVTLSCEQNLNHDAMYWYRQDPGQGLRLIYYSQIVNDFQKGDIAEGYSVSREKKESFPLTVTSAQKNPTAFYLCASKGKISSVNSPLHFGNGTRLTVT.

The chain joins TRBV6-4 to TRBJ1-2; 10 bases fit TRBD1. The germline V gene has CDR1 MRHNA and CDR2 SNTAGT. V shed 0 bases and J 5 bases; nucleotides not matched to a gene: 3. This CDR3 has 15 residues. CDR3 in DNA: TGTGCCAGCAGTGACTCCGGACAGGGGGTATATGGCTACACCTTC. This gives the protein CASSDSGQGVYGYTF.

This sequence joins TRBV3-1 (or the pseudogene TRBV3-2) and TRBJ2-2; 7 bases agree with TRBD1. The trim removed 2 bases at V and 0 bases at J, leaving 9 bases unmatched. Germline CDR1 reads LGHDT; CDR2 reads YNNKEL (reference sequence). CDR3 length equals 18 residues. This CDR3 reads CASSQYGRGGANTGELFF. CDR3 nucleotide sequence: TGTGCCAGCAGCCAATACGGAAGAGGGGGCGCGAACACCGGGGAGCTGTTTTTT.

J is TRBJ1-5 and V is TRBV5-8; D is uncertain. With 2 bases removed from V and 0 bases from J, the gap between germline ends came to 3 bases. The CDR3 totals 13 residues. Germline assignment: CDR1 SGHTS and CDR2 YDEGEE. The CDR3 DNA follows: TGTGCCAGCAGCTTTCATAGCAATCAGCCCCAGCATTTT. It translates to CASSFHSNQPQHF.

This chain uses TRBV19 with TRBJ1-3; 7 positions match TRBD1. Losses at the gene ends were 5 bases for V and 9 bases for J; bases not matched to a gene: 13. This CDR3 is 15 amino acids long. The germline V gene encodes CDR1 LNHDA and CDR2 SQIVND (reference sequence). In DNA form, the CDR3 reads TGTGCCAGTAGTTCCACAGGGGCGCAACTTTTCACCATATATTTT. Protein product: CASSSTGAQLFTIYF.

This chain uses TRBV5-1 with TRBJ1-1; possibly TRBD1 for D (6 bases). The CDR3 is made up of 14 amino acids. The ends were cut back, 4 bases at V and 1 base at J, with 11 bases in the middle. The V gene's germline CDR1 is SGHRS and CDR2 YFSETQ. CDR3 sequence (DNA): TGCGCCAGCAGCACCGGACAGCCGAACACTGAAGCTTTCTTT. It codes for CASSTGQPNTEAFF.

The chain employs TRBV9 and TRBJ2-1; D is perhaps TRBD2 (6 bases). V gave up 0 bases and J gave up 4 bases, with 8 bases separating them. The CDR3 contains 14 residues. CDR1 and CDR2 (germline): SGDLS, YYNGEE. The CDR3 here is CASSVGGGYNEQFF. The CDR3 DNA sequence: TGTGCCAGCAGCGTAGGTGGGGGGTACAATGAGCAGTTCTTC.

The chain joins TRBV20-1 to TRBJ1-1, with D maybe TRBD1 (6 bases). V dropped 3 bases and J dropped 7 bases, with 18 bases sitting between them. Germline loops: CDR1 DFQATT, CDR2 SNEGSKA (reference sequence). The CDR3 consists of 14 residues. The CDR3 region has the DNA TGCAGTGCTAGTCGCCGCGACAGGATCAGTGAAGCTTTCTTT. This encodes CSASRRDRISEAFF.

V and J are TRBV2 and TRBJ1-2; 7 bases fit TRBD1. The CDR3 sequence is 13 residues long. The V segment lost 5 bases and the J segment 6 bases; nucleotides outside the gene matches: 6. The V gene's germline CDR1 is SNHLY and CDR2 FYNNEI. CDR3 in amino acids: CASSRTGVNGYTF. CDR3 in DNA: TGTGCCAGCAGTCGGACAGGCGTAAATGGCTACACCTTC.

This clone showed up just once. The rearrangement uses TRBV27 and TRBJ2-7; perhaps TRBD1 as D (6 bases). CDR1 is MNHEY, CDR2 SMNVEV, per germline (reference sequence). V dropped 3 bases and J dropped 3 bases, with 9 bases sitting between them. The CDR3 extends over 13 amino acids. CDR3 bases: TGTGCCAGCAGTTTTGGACAGAACTACGAGCAGTACTTC. Translating gives CASSFGQNYEQYF.

V gene TRBV27 combines with J gene TRBJ1-5; tentatively, D is TRBD1 (5 bases). The CDR3 contains 13 residues. Looked up from germline, CDR1 is MNHEY and CDR2 is SMNVEV (reference sequence). V was trimmed by 5 bases and J by 9 bases, leaving 14 bases between them. The CDR3 loop reads CASSKSGTSPQHF. The DNA for the CDR3 is TGTGCCAGCAGTAAATCGGGGACTTCGCCCCAGCATTTT.

The chain is built from TRBV12-3 or TRBV12-4 and TRBJ1-2; 7 nucleotides line up with TRBD1. The CDR3 runs to 12 residues. V gave up 7 bases and J gave up 8 bases; unmatched junction bases: 7. The CDR3 sequence: CASTKGAEGYTF. The CDR3 DNA reads TGTGCCAGCACTAAGGGGGCGGAAGGCTACACCTTC.

The chain combines TRBV7-9 with TRBJ1-4; TRBD1 is a possible D gene (5 bases). Germline V gene data show CDR1 as SEHNR and CDR2 as FQNEAQ (reference sequence). This CDR3 is 15 amino acids long. Trimming pared 6 bases from V and 2 bases from J, leaving 13 bases between. This CDR3 reads CASSLGEGTNEKLFF. The CDR3 bases are TGTGCCAGCAGTCTCGGGGAGGGGACTAATGAAAAACTGTTTTTT. Full variable domain (rest looked up from reference TRBV7-9 and TRBJ1-4): DTGVSQNPRHKITKRGQNVTFRCDPISEHNRLYWYRQTLGQGPEFLTYFQNEAQLEKSRLLSDRFSAERPKGSFSTLEIQRTEQGDSAMYLCASSLGEGTNEKLFFGSGTQLSVL.

The chain joins TRBV7-9 to TRBJ1-2, with D tentatively TRBD1 (5 bases). V gave up 3 bases and J gave up 7 bases, with 21 bases separating them. The CDR3 is made up of 16 amino acids. CDR1 is SEHNR, CDR2 FQNEAQ, per germline (reference sequence). The chain's CDR3 is CASSFGITGTSTGYTF. The CDR3, as DNA: TGTGCCAGCAGCTTTGGAATCACAGGCACGTCAACTGGCTACACCTTC.

The chain joins TRBV6-5 to TRBJ2-4; D gene unclear. V lost 7 bases, J lost 0 bases, and 10 bases lay in between. This CDR3 is 14 amino acids long. From germline, CDR1 is MNHEY and CDR2 SVGAGI. The chain's CDR3 is CASNSRIAKNIQYF. In nucleotides, the CDR3 is TGTGCCAGCAATTCGAGAATAGCCAAAAACATTCAGTACTTC.

The rearrangement uses TRBV6-5 and TRBJ1-3; 8 bases fit TRBD1. The CDR3 covers 14 residues. The J segment lost 4 bases and the V segment lost 6 bases, leaving 5 bases of the junction unmatched. CDR1 is MNHEY and CDR2 is SVGAGI in the germline V gene. The CDR3 nucleotides read TGTGCCAGCAGGGGGACAGGTACCGGAAACACCATATATTTT. Its translation: CASRGTGTGNTIYF.

The genes are TRBV5-1 and TRBJ2-3, with 12 positions matching TRBD2. Germline V gene sequence: CDR1 SGHRS, CDR2 YFSETQ. J gave up 1 base and V 7 bases, and 4 bases lay outside the gene matches. The CDR3 runs 15 residues. In nucleotides, the CDR3 is TGCGCCAGCCAGACTAGCGGGGGAGGCACAGATACGCAGTATTTT. This translates into CASQTSGGGTDTQYF.

This sequence joins TRBV5-4 and TRBJ2-7; TRBD2 matches 9 bases. Germline CDR1 reads SGHNT; CDR2 reads YYREEE (reference sequence). This CDR3 has 14 residues. V lost 0 bases, J lost 3 bases, and 1 base stayed unmatched. CDR3 sequence reads: CASSLGLADYEQYF. The CDR3 nucleotides read TGTGCCAGCAGCTTGGGACTAGCGGACTACGAGCAGTACTTC. Filled out from reference TRBV5-4 and TRBJ2-7, the complete variable domain reads ETGVTQSPTHLIKTRGQQVTLRCSSQSGHNTVSWYQQALGQGPQFIFQYYREEENGRGNFPPRFSGLQFPNYSSELNVNALELDDSALYLCASSLGLADYEQYFGPGTRLTVT.

The chain carries TRBV27 and TRBJ1-1, with 8 bases matching TRBD1. The J segment lost 0 bases and the V segment lost 6 bases, leaving 3 bases of the junction unmatched. CDR3 size: 14 residues. Per the germline V gene, CDR1 is MNHEY and CDR2 is SMNVEV (reference sequence). CDR3 in amino acids: CASRGQAMNTEAFF. CDR3 DNA: TGTGCCAGCAGGGGACAGGCAATGAACACTGAAGCTTTCTTT.

The gene calls are TRBV28 and TRBJ1-6; D uncertain. The CDR3 covers 14 residues. V was cut by 6 bases and J by 7 bases, with 13 bases left in between. The V gene's germline CDR1 is MDHEN and CDR2 SYDVKM. The CDR3 sequence is CASRGEMMNSPLHF. CDR3 in DNA: TGTGCCAGCAGGGGCGAGATGATGAATTCACCCCTCCACTTT.

This chain connects TRBV6-5 to TRBJ2-5; 11 bases align to TRBD2. Per germline, CDR1 MNHEY and CDR2 SVGAGI. This CDR3 contains 15 residues. V lost 5 bases to trimming and J lost 2 bases; unmatched junction nucleotides: 4. CDR3 loop: CASSILAGAQETQYF. As DNA, the CDR3 is TGTGCCAGCAGTATACTAGCGGGGGCTCAAGAGACCCAGTACTTC.

The CDR3 reads CASSLGIVGGISNQPQHF. CDR3 nucleotides: TGTGCCAGCAGTTTGGGCATAGTGGGAGGGATTAGCAATCAGCCCCAGCATTTT. This chain uses TRBV28 with TRBJ1-5; D ambiguous. Trimming removed 3 bases at V and 0 bases at J, with 18 bases between. The germline gives CDR1 MDHEN, CDR2 SYDVKM. The CDR3 loop spans 18 amino acids.

The V gene is TRBV6-7, the J gene TRBJ1-4; D perhaps matches TRBD1 (6 bases). TRBV6-7 falls under the ORF class, with uncertain function. The ends were cut back, 0 bases at V and 0 bases at J, with 14 bases in the middle. The CDR3 spans 18 residues. CDR3 residues: CASSYSGGDDTTNEKLFF. In DNA form, the CDR3 reads TGTGCCAGCAGTTACTCAGGGGGTGATGATACAACTAATGAAAAACTGTTTTTT.

The chain combines TRBV5-1 with TRBJ2-3; 10 bases are shared with TRBD2. Per the germline V gene, CDR1 is SGHRS and CDR2 is YFSETQ. V trimming: 0 bases; J trimming: 2 bases; junction bases outside the gene matches: 3. The CDR3 is made up of 16 amino acids. CDR3 nucleotide sequence: TGCGCCAGCAGCTTGGGACTAGCGGGTCCCACAGATACGCAGTATTTT. Translating it yields CASSLGLAGPTDTQYF.

The rearrangement uses TRBV20-1 and TRBJ1-2; 7 positions match TRBD1. Losses at the gene ends were 8 bases for V and 8 bases for J; bases not matched to a gene: 5. This CDR3 region has 10 residues. The V gene's germline CDR1 is DFQATT and CDR2 SNEGSKA (reference sequence). CDR3 nucleotide sequence: TGCAGTACCACAGGGGACGGCTACACCTTC. It yields the protein CSTTGDGYTF.

The J gene is TRBJ2-3, the V gene TRBV7-2; D ambiguous. Trimming cost V 1 base and J 0 bases, with 17 bases left between them. CDR1 is SGHTA and CDR2 is FQGNSA in the germline V gene. The CDR3 contains 18 residues. CDR3: CASSLEWMVMTSTDTQYF. Here the CDR3 DNA reads TGTGCCAGCAGCTTAGAATGGATGGTGATGACTAGCACAGATACGCAGTATTTT.

The rearrangement uses TRBV19 and TRBJ2-7; D might be TRBD2 (6 bases). V lost 7 bases, J lost 1 base, and 17 bases lay in between. Germline assignment: CDR1 LNHDA and CDR2 SQIVND (reference sequence). The CDR3 consists of 15 residues. The CDR3 bases are TGTGCCAGTACCGATGCCCCCGGGGGTTCCTACGAGCAGTACTTC. Its protein product is CASTDAPGGSYEQYF.

This clone was picked up one time. The chain has TRBV5-1 and TRBJ2-5, with a weak D call TRBD2 (5 bases). Germline CDR1 and CDR2: SGHRS and YFSETQ. Trimming left V 4 bases short and J 4 bases short, with 14 bases between. CDR3 length equals 14 residues. The chain's CDR3 is CASSLPLAGETQYF. The CDR3 nucleotides are TGCGCCAGCAGCCTGCCCCTGGCGGGAGAGACCCAGTACTTC. Full variable domain (remainder filled in from reference TRBV5-1 and TRBJ2-5): KAGVTQTPRYLIKTRGQQVTLSCSPISGHRSVSWYQQTPGQGLQFLFEYFSETQRNKGNFPGRFSGRQFSNSRSEMNVSTLELGDSALYLCASSLPLAGETQYFGPGTRLLVL.

This chain joins TRBV6-5 and TRBJ1-5, with 9 bases matching TRBD1. The length of the CDR3 is 14 residues. The ends lost 6 bases at V and 5 bases at J; junction bases unmatched: 5. Germline CDR1 MNHEY, CDR2 SVGAGI. This chain's CDR3 is CASSHDRGDQPQHF. Written as DNA, the CDR3 is TGTGCCAGCAGCCATGACAGGGGGGATCAGCCCCAGCATTTT.